What follows is one T cell receptor (beta chain) and its context. CDR1 SGDLS and CDR2 YYNGEE come from the germline V gene. The CDR3 spans 15 residues. J lost 1 base, V lost 4 bases, and 3 bases had no gene match. Clones were sequenced by immunoSEQ multiplex PCR, and TCRdb holds only the in-frame ones, with some missing. The data hold 210,000 or so clones, with approximately 80% observed a single time. In assigning cohorts, the study relied on participant-reported clinical history. The source of the sample is a study of blood T cell repertoires in COVID-19. Looking at the study overall: Sites across the United States, Italy and Spain contributed samples from acute and convalescent COVID-19. T cells, B-cell-depleted T cells, or PBMCs supplied cDNA or gDNA.

What was sequenced was PBMCs or T cells enriched from blood (not recorded which). This chain links TRBV9 with TRBJ2-5; 11 bases are a match to TRBD2. This TCR was recovered from a man aged 30-40 years with acute COVID-19. CDR3 in DNA: TGTGCCAGCAGCTTGGGGACTAGCGGCCAAGAGACCCAGTACTTC. Encoded protein: CASSLGTSGQETQYF.